Each of the 26 T cell receptor beta chains below was sequenced from the same sample in a study of T cells in women clearing cervical HPV infection. The method was immunoSEQ multiplex PCR; TCRdb's version includes in-frame clones alone and lacks a portion of them. The sample has roughly 14,000 clones, and its top ten clones hold less than 10%. Sequencing was carried out using blood buffy coat. The source is a woman aged 18 to 75 with a cervical HPV16 infection that either progressed to CIN3+ or cleared (not recorded which).

As to this clone: Read coverage stops 3 residues before the CDR3 terminus; the germline J gene supplies the remainder. The rearrangement joins TRBV6-2 or TRBV6-3 to TRBJ2-2; no clear D. The CDR3 consists of 13 residues. V was shortened by 7 bases and J by 7 bases, with 13 bases between the two germline ends. Germline-derived CDR1 and CDR2 are MNHEY and SVGEGT. CDR3: CASKKGYLGELFF. The sequenced CDR3 bases are TGTGCCAGCAAGAAAGGGTACCTCGGGGAG.

As regards this clone: The read stops 3 residues short of the end of the CDR3; the missing end is completed from the germline J gene. This sample includes further DNA sequences coding for the same CDR3. This chain joins TRBV2 and TRBJ1-3; TRBD1 aligns across 8 bases. The CDR3 loop spans 15 amino acids. Germline V lookup: CDR1 SNHLY, CDR2 FYNNEI. The V segment lost 5 bases and the J segment 4 bases; nucleotides outside the gene matches: 7. CDR3 amino acids: CASSQGQGVGNTIYF. The part of the CDR3 DNA that was read is TGTGCCAGCAGTCAAGGACAGGGTGTGGGAAACACC.

On this clone: The CDR3 is cut off 3 residues early in the read; its end comes from the germline J gene. The chain couples TRBV5-4 to TRBJ2-2; D may be TRBD2 (5 bases). The V and J ends lost 7 bases and 6 bases respectively, with 16 bases between them. The germline gives CDR1 SGHNT, CDR2 YYREEE (reference sequence). The CDR3 length is 14 residues. The sequenced CDR3 bases are TGTGCCAGCCTTGGCGGGCCGGGCGCCGGGGAG. Translation: CASLGGPGAGE. The full CDR3 protein is CASLGGPGAGELFF. The complete variable domain, with remaining parts taken from reference TRBV5-4 and TRBJ2-2, reads ETGVTQSPTHLIKTRGQQVTLRCSSQSGHNTVSWYQQALGQGPQFIFQYYREEENGRGNFPPRFSGLQFPNYSSELNVNALELDDSALYLCASLGGPGAGELFFGEGSRLTVL.

Details on this clone: Germline and junction disagree at one end, which may indicate a read error. The CDR3 extends 3 residues past the end of the read, so its final part is completed from the germline J gene. This specimen includes other DNA sequences encoding the same CDR3. This chain uses TRBV6-2 or TRBV6-3 with TRBJ1-3; the D gene is possibly TRBD1 (6 bases). CDR3 length: 16 residues. Per the germline V gene, CDR1 is MNHEY and CDR2 is SVGEGT. The CDR3 DNA, read in part, is TGTGCCAGCAACTCCGCGGGGGGCCACTCTGGAAACACA. The encoded protein is CASNSAGGHSGNT. The CDR3, in full, reads CASNSAGGHSGNTIYF.

The CDR3 sequence is CASRSRTANYGQYF. The sequenced part of the CDR3 DNA is TGTGCCAGTAGGTCTCGGACAGCTAACTATGGT. This rearrangement joins TRBV19 to TRBJ2-4, with a possible D match to TRBD1 (6 bases). From the germline J gene comes the end of the CDR3, since the read stops 3 residues before it. The CDR3 has 14 residues. Germline V gene data show CDR1 as LNHDA and CDR2 as SQIVND (reference sequence).

As regards this clone: The read falls 3 residues short of the CDR3 end, and the missing part is taken from the germline J gene. This chain links TRBV19 with TRBJ1-2; 8 bases match TRBD1. The germline V gene has CDR1 LNHDA and CDR2 SQIVND (reference sequence). This CDR3 has 18 amino acids. The part of the CDR3 DNA that was read is TGTGCCAGTAGTTCTGGACAGGGCGGTGCGACCGTAGCACGAGGC. Translated: CASSSGQGGATVARG. The whole CDR3 is CASSSGQGGATVARGYTF.

Notes on this clone: The read terminates 3 residues ahead of where the CDR3 ends, so the germline J gene completes it. The sample has other DNA sequences that encode this CDR3 too. The gene calls are TRBV7-9 and TRBJ1-2; 10 nucleotides agree with TRBD1. The CDR3 extends over 12 amino acids. Germline CDR1 reads SEHNR; CDR2 reads FQNEAQ (reference sequence). CDR3: CASSSGQGGYTF. The sequenced CDR3 bases are TGTGCCAGCAGCTCCGGACAGGGGGGA.

Notes on this clone: With the read ending 3 residues before the CDR3 end, the germline J gene is used to fill in that end. The rearrangement uses TRBV7-2 and TRBJ2-7; 9 bases align to TRBD2. The CDR3 length is 15 residues. Germline V lookup: CDR1 SGHTA, CDR2 FQGNSA. V gave up 2 bases and J gave up 4 bases; unmatched junction bases: 6. The CDR3 sequence is CASSLSRGGGYEQYF. CDR3 DNA (partial): TGTGCCAGCAGCTTATCTCGCGGGGGGGGATACGAG.

Points on this clone: The read ends 3 residues early relative to the CDR3; the germline J gene fills the gap. The rearrangement joins TRBV10-3 to TRBJ2-5; 8 nucleotides align to TRBD1. J gave up 7 bases and V 0 bases, and 10 bases lay outside the gene matches. Germline CDR1 ENHRY, CDR2 SYGVKD. This CDR3 is 16 amino acids long. This chain's CDR3 is CAISESGTGPRWTQYF. The CDR3 bases that were read are TGTGCCATCAGTGAGTCCGGGACAGGACCTAGATGGACC.

With respect to this clone: The read stops 3 residues short of the end of the CDR3; the missing end is completed from the germline J gene. This chain links TRBV4-1 with TRBJ2-3; perhaps TRBD1 as D (5 bases). The CDR3 extends over 13 amino acids. Germline assignment: CDR1 MGHRA and CDR2 YSYEKL. V lost 9 bases, J lost 0 bases, and 10 bases lay in between. CDR3 in amino acids: CASRQMSTDTQYF. CDR3 bases read: TGCGCCAGTCGACAGATGAGCACAGATACG.

To note about this clone: Read coverage stops 3 residues before the CDR3 terminus; the germline J gene supplies the remainder. Other DNA sequences of this sample code for an identical CDR3. This chain links TRBV19 with TRBJ1-3; a weak D match, TRBD1 (6 bases). The CDR3 length is 17 residues. Germline V gene sequence: CDR1 LNHDA, CDR2 SQIVND (reference sequence). V lost 7 bases, J lost 4 bases, and 23 bases lay in between. Incomplete CDR3 DNA: TGTGCCAGTAAGTTCTCCAACGTGTTGACAGGAGGAAACACC. Amino acids: CASKFSNVLTGGNT. The whole CDR3 sequence reads CASKFSNVLTGGNTIYF.

Remarks on this clone: The CDR3 is cut off 3 residues early in the read; its end comes from the germline J gene. The chain couples TRBV7-7 to TRBJ1-2; 7 bases are a match to TRBD1. The CDR3 totals 14 residues. Germline assignment: CDR1 SSHAT and CDR2 FNYEAQ (reference sequence). Partial CDR3 DNA: TGTGCCAGCAGCCCCGGGACAGCGGCCTACGAC. It is translated as CASSPGTAAYD. The CDR3 as a whole reads CASSPGTAAYDYTF.

Worth noting for this clone: The read ends 3 residues shy of where the CDR3 ends; the end is completed using the germline J gene. V usage is TRBV13 and J usage is TRBJ2-1; 16 bases agree with TRBD2. V trimming: 5 bases; J trimming: 9 bases; junction bases outside the gene matches: 10. CDR1 is PRHDT and CDR2 is FYEKMQ in the germline V gene (reference sequence). CDR3 length: 17 amino acids. The CDR3 here is CASSLPGTSGGAGEQFF. The DNA read from the CDR3 is TGTGCCAGCAGCCTTCCCGGGACTAGCGGGGGGGCCGGTGAG.

A remark on this clone: The read gets to within 3 residues of the CDR3 end, and the germline J gene fills in the rest. The chain joins TRBV5-5 to TRBJ1-4, with D tentatively TRBD1 (5 bases). V was clipped by 4 bases and J by 8 bases, with 12 bases between them. Germline V gives CDR1 SGHKS, CDR2 YYEKEE (reference sequence). The CDR3 has 13 residues. The CDR3 spells CASSEGVREKLFF. CDR3 DNA, as far as it was read: TGTGCCAGCAGCGAAGGGGTTCGGGAAAAA.

Remarks on this clone: The read gets to within 3 residues of the CDR3 end, and the germline J gene fills in the rest. V gene TRBV7-2 combines with J gene TRBJ1-4; no clear D. The CDR3 extends over 14 amino acids. V was cut by 8 bases and J by 3 bases, with 13 bases left in between. Per germline, CDR1 SGHTA and CDR2 FQGNSA. The CDR3 region is CASRKYGSNEKLFF. The CDR3 bases that were read are TGTGCCAGCCGAAAATACGGGTCTAATGAAAAA.

For this clone: The read comes to an end 3 residues before the CDR3 does, leaving the germline J gene to fill in the end. The chain is built from TRBV10-2 and TRBJ2-3, with D possibly TRBD1 on 5 matching bases. The CDR3 extends over 14 amino acids. Germline CDR1 and CDR2: WSHSY and SAAADI. With 7 bases removed from V and 4 bases from J, the gap between germline ends came to 15 bases. CDR3 region: CASKAGYMSDTQYF. The CDR3 bases that were read are TGCGCCAGCAAGGCAGGGTATATGTCAGATACG.

With respect to this clone: The CDR3 is cut off 3 residues early in the read; its end comes from the germline J gene. V is TRBV9 and J is TRBJ2-5; D not certain. Deletions cut 0 bases from V and 5 bases from J, with 20 bases between. CDR1 is SGDLS, CDR2 YYNGEE, per germline. This CDR3 is 17 amino acids long. The chain's CDR3 is CASSVATALGPSETQYF. The part of the CDR3 DNA that was read is TGTGCCAGCAGCGTAGCTACGGCCTTAGGGCCGTCCGAGACC.

CDR3 loop: CSARTIQDEKLFF. CDR3 DNA (partial): TGCAGTGCTCGGACAATCCAAGATGAAAAA. This chain connects TRBV20-1 to TRBJ1-4, with D maybe TRBD1 (5 bases). The read finishes 3 residues shy of the CDR3 end, and the germline J gene is used to complete it. V gave up 5 bases and J gave up 6 bases, with 13 bases separating them. CDR1 is DFQATT and CDR2 is SNEGSKA in the germline V gene (reference sequence). CDR3 size: 13 residues.

Regarding this clone: The read gets to within 3 residues of the CDR3 end, and the germline J gene fills in the rest. The chain links TRBV13 to TRBJ2-1; TRBD2 aligns across 11 bases. Germline CDR1 PRHDT, CDR2 FYEKMQ (reference sequence). Trimming at V came to 5 bases and at J to 8 bases, leaving 11 bases not matched to a gene. CDR3 size: 16 residues. The CDR3 loop is CASSHSDSGRVYEQFF. CDR3 DNA (partial): TGTGCCAGCAGCCACTCCGATAGCGGGAGGGTCTATGAG.

Comment on this clone: The sequence runs out 3 residues before the end of the CDR3; the remainder is reconstructed from the germline J gene. This chain joins TRBV7-9 and TRBJ2-2, with TRBD1 identical over 8 bases. Germline assignment: CDR1 SEHNR and CDR2 FQNEAQ (reference sequence). After removal of 2 bases from V and 6 bases from J, the junction contained 2 bases not matched to a gene. The CDR3 sequence is 14 residues long. Partial CDR3 DNA: TGTGCCAGCAGCTTACAGGGGGCGGCCGGGGAG. Translation gives CASSLQGAAGE. The whole CDR3 reads CASSLQGAAGELFF.

Comments on this clone: The sequence runs out 3 residues before the end of the CDR3; the remainder is reconstructed from the germline J gene. The chain has TRBV18 and TRBJ2-4; 9 bases line up with TRBD1. CDR1 and CDR2 (germline): KGHSH, LQKENI. The CDR3 spans 15 residues. Here the CDR3 reads CASSPSTGQGYGQYF. The DNA read from the CDR3 is TGTGCCAGCTCACCCTCTACCGGACAGGGGTATGGT.

Concerning this clone itself: Read coverage stops 3 residues before the CDR3 terminus; the germline J gene supplies the remainder. The chain combines TRBV9 with TRBJ1-2; TRBD1 might be the D (6 bases). With 2 bases removed from V and 1 base from J, the gap between germline ends came to 12 bases. Germline V gives CDR1 SGDLS, CDR2 YYNGEE. This CDR3 contains 15 residues. The sequenced part of the CDR3 DNA is TGTGCCAGCAGCGTCCGGGACATAGATAACTATGGC. Its protein is CASSVRDIDNYG. The CDR3 in full is CASSVRDIDNYGYTF.

This clone ranks as medium-sized in terms of frequency. The CDR3 is cut off 3 residues early in the read; its end comes from the germline J gene. The rearrangement links TRBV7-2 to TRBJ2-1; TRBD2 matches 12 bases. The trim removed 5 bases at V and 7 bases at J, leaving 6 bases unmatched. The CDR3 loop spans 15 amino acids. The germline CDR1 and CDR2 sequences are SGHTA and FQGNSA. CDR3 protein: CASSRLAGVWNEQFF. The sequenced part of the CDR3 DNA is TGTGCCAGCAGCCGACTAGCGGGAGTTTGGAATGAG.

With respect to this clone: The sequenced fragment ends 3 residues before the CDR3 boundary, so the rest is inferred from the germline J gene. This same CDR3 is encoded by further DNA sequences in the sample. The chain couples TRBV5-1 to TRBJ2-2; TRBD2 is a possible D gene (6 bases). With 2 bases removed from V and 0 bases from J, the gap between germline ends came to 8 bases. This CDR3 contains 15 residues. CDR1 and CDR2 from the germline V gene are SGHRS and YFSETQ. Incomplete CDR3 DNA: TGCGCCAGCAGCTTAGGGACTGCGAACACCGGGGAG. Its translation: CASSLGTANTGE. The CDR3 reads in full as CASSLGTANTGELFF.

Comments on this clone: The missing CDR3 end, 3 residues past where the read stops, is filled in from the germline J gene. The rearrangement joins TRBV2 to TRBJ1-5, with 9 bases identical to TRBD1. Per germline, CDR1 SNHLY and CDR2 FYNNEI. The CDR3 spans 15 residues. J gave up 0 bases and V 6 bases, and 3 bases lay outside the gene matches. The covered CDR3 bases are TGTGCCAGCAGGCAGGGACAGGGTAGCAATCAGCCC. As protein: CASRQGQGSNQP. Given in full, the CDR3 is CASRQGQGSNQPQHF.

In the case of this clone: The read terminates 3 residues ahead of where the CDR3 ends, so the germline J gene completes it. The chain is built from TRBV20-1 and TRBJ1-6, with D possibly being TRBD1 (5 bases). This CDR3 comprises 18 residues. Per germline, CDR1 DFQATT and CDR2 SNEGSKA (reference sequence). V was pared by 1 base and J by 1 base, with 17 bases between. The CDR3 DNA, read in part, is TGCAGTGCTAGAGCTTCGAACGGGGGAGGGTCCTATAATTCACCC. Amino acids: CSARASNGGGSYNSP. The complete CDR3 protein is CSARASNGGGSYNSPLHF.